The 20 T cell receptor beta chains presented below share a single source sample, sequenced in a study of long-term antiretroviral therapy in people with HIV. They ran version v3.0 of the immunoSEQ assay at survey level. The table came from immunoSEQ multiplex PCR; TCRdb's copy has only in-frame clones and leaves some out. The table shows around 30,000 clones, with 95% occurring only once. The source material was unsorted PBMCs, sampled 5.3 years after starting antiretroviral therapy. All receptors derive from a man under 40 with HIV.

This chain connects TRBV25-1 to TRBJ1-1; D call uncertain. Trimming took 1 base from V and 5 from J, leaving 2 bases between them. Germline loops: CDR1 MGHDK, CDR2 SYGVNS. The length of the CDR3 is 11 residues. In DNA, the CDR3 is TGTGCCAGCAGTGAATTGACTGAAGCTTTCTTT. Its protein product is CASSELTEAFF.

V and J are TRBV10-3 and TRBJ2-7; 7 bases agree with TRBD1. Per germline, CDR1 ENHRY and CDR2 SYGVKD. J lost 2 bases, V lost 8 bases, and 6 bases had no gene match. The CDR3 totals 13 residues. The CDR3 sequence is CAIVGQEAYEQYF. The CDR3 DNA reads TGTGCCATCGTTGGACAGGAGGCCTACGAGCAGTACTTC.

The chain recombines TRBV7-9 with TRBJ1-2; 10 nucleotides align to TRBD1. CDR1 and CDR2 from the germline V gene are SEHNR and FQNEAQ (reference sequence). This CDR3 has 16 residues. The trim removed 1 base at V and 6 bases at J, leaving 8 bases unmatched. CDR3 nucleotides: TGTGCCAGCAGCTTAGTGGAAGACAGGGGGCGGCATGGCTACACCTTC. This translates into CASSLVEDRGRHGYTF.

The count of this clone is one. The chain carries TRBV2 and TRBJ1-3; 7 bases fit TRBD1. V gave up 7 bases and J gave up 2 bases; unmatched junction bases: 8. CDR1 and CDR2 (germline): SNHLY, FYNNEI. The CDR3 runs to 15 residues. The CDR3 protein is CASTATQGTGNTIYF. CDR3 DNA: TGTGCCAGCACCGCTACACAGGGGACTGGAAACACCATATATTTT.

The V and J genes are TRBV9 and TRBJ2-1, with a tentative D call TRBD2 (5 bases). The CDR3 is 17 amino acids. Germline V CDR1 and CDR2: SGDLS, YYNGEE. V was cut by 0 bases and J by 0 bases, with 13 bases left in between. The CDR3, as DNA: TGTGCCAGCAGCGTAGTGGGGAGCGAGAGCTCCTACAATGAGCAGTTCTTC. Protein product: CASSVVGSESSYNEQFF. Looking up the rest from reference TRBV9 and TRBJ2-1 gives the full variable domain: DSGVTQTPKHLITATGQRVTLRCSPRSGDLSVYWYQQSLDQGLQFLIQYYNGEERAKGNILERFSAQQFPDLHSELNLSSLELGDSALYFCASSVVGSESSYNEQFFGPGTRLTVL.

The rearrangement links TRBV7-9 to TRBJ2-1, with 9 bases that match TRBD2. J gave up 1 base and V 4 bases, and 14 bases lay outside the gene matches. There are 19 residues in the CDR3. Germline values: CDR1 SEHNR, CDR2 FQNEAQ (reference sequence). For the CDR3, the DNA is TGTGCCAGCAGCTCCCCTCGTGATAGCGGGGGTAAGTCCTACAATGAGCAGTTCTTC. It specifies CASSSPRDSGGKSYNEQFF.

The V gene is TRBV19, the J gene TRBJ1-2, with D unclear. Germline values: CDR1 LNHDA, CDR2 SQIVND (reference sequence). The CDR3 is 13 amino acids. Deletions cut 3 bases from V and 5 bases from J, with 10 bases between. The CDR3 sequence: CASSISELYGYTF. CDR3 nucleotide sequence: TGTGCCAGTAGTATCTCAGAGCTATATGGCTACACCTTC.

The rearrangement joins TRBV18 to TRBJ2-5; no reliable D call. In germline, CDR1 is KGHSH, CDR2 LQKENI. This CDR3 comprises 15 residues. Trimming removed 3 bases from V and 2 bases from J, with 13 bases in between. The CDR3 loop reads CASSPEERWQETQYF. DNA for the CDR3: TGTGCCAGCTCACCCGAGGAGCGCTGGCAAGAGACCCAGTACTTC.

The chain has TRBV7-9 and TRBJ1-2; TRBD1 is a possible D gene (5 bases). Trimming shortened V by 0 bases and J by 6 bases, and 11 bases separated the two germline ends. The germline gives CDR1 SEHNR, CDR2 FQNEAQ (reference sequence). The CDR3 sequence is 14 residues long. The CDR3 loop reads CASSLAPLGDGYTF. CDR3 nucleotide sequence: TGTGCCAGCAGCTTAGCCCCACTAGGGGATGGCTACACCTTC.

This rearrangement joins TRBV2 to TRBJ2-7; tentative D call: TRBD2 (5 bases). The ends were cut back, 4 bases at V and 1 base at J, with 17 bases in the middle. CDR3 size: 16 residues. Germline CDR1 is SNHLY and CDR2 is FYNNEI. CDR3 bases: TGTGCCAGCAGTGTCGGCGGGTGGCGTCCGTCCTACGAGCAGTACTTC. It is translated as CASSVGGWRPSYEQYF.

V and J are TRBV10-3 and TRBJ2-1; D is tentatively TRBD1 or TRBD2 (6 bases each). The germline gives CDR1 ENHRY, CDR2 SYGVKD. CDR3 size: 15 residues. V shed 6 bases and J shed 8 bases, with 20 bases lying between them. CDR3 in DNA: TGTGCCATCAGAGAGGACTCCGGGGGCTTCGATGAGCAGTTCTTC. Amino acid sequence: CAIREDSGGFDEQFF.

This chain joins TRBV5-1 and TRBJ2-3; TRBD2 agrees at 8 bases. CDR1 is SGHRS and CDR2 is YFSETQ in the germline V gene. This CDR3 comprises 16 residues. J gave up 4 bases and V 0 bases, and 7 bases lay outside the gene matches. The DNA of the CDR3 is TGCGCCAGCAGCTTGGCCCCAGCGGGAGAGGCAGATACGCAGTATTTT. Translated: CASSLAPAGEADTQYF.

The V call is TRBV5-1, the J call TRBJ1-6; a possible D gene is TRBD1 (6 bases). V was clipped by 7 bases and J by 7 bases, with 9 bases between them. CDR1 SGHRS and CDR2 YFSETQ come from the germline V gene. The CDR3 loop spans 12 amino acids. For the CDR3, the DNA is TGCGCCAGCCAACAGGGCAATTCACCCCTCCACTTT. This translates into CASQQGNSPLHF.

CDR3 residues: CASSIAAAAYEQYF. CDR3 in DNA: TGTGCCAGTAGTATAGCAGCAGCCGCCTACGAGCAGTACTTC. This chain joins TRBV19 and TRBJ2-7; D call uncertain. This CDR3 is built from 14 residues. Germline CDR1 LNHDA, CDR2 SQIVND (reference sequence). V lost 1 base and J 2 bases, leaving 9 bases between the germline ends.

CDR3 in amino acids: CASSLDGQGGTEAFF. The DNA for the CDR3 is TGCGCCAGCAGCTTGGATGGGCAGGGTGGCACTGAAGCTTTCTTT. This sequence joins TRBV5-1 and TRBJ1-1; D might be TRBD1 (5 bases). CDR1 is SGHRS and CDR2 is YFSETQ in the germline V gene. The germline V and J ends were trimmed by 0 bases and 4 bases, with 13 bases remaining between them. CDR3 length: 15 amino acids.

The CDR3: CASSIFSGQVYEQYF. CDR3 in DNA: TGTGCCAGTAGTATTTTTTCCGGACAGGTCTACGAGCAGTACTTC. This chain links TRBV19 with TRBJ2-7; 7 bases agree with TRBD1. The CDR3 consists of 15 residues. Germline loops: CDR1 LNHDA, CDR2 SQIVND (reference sequence). J gave up 3 bases and V 3 bases, and 8 bases lay outside the gene matches.

The chain links TRBV13 to TRBJ1-2; D unclear. The CDR3 loop spans 14 amino acids. V lost 0 bases and J lost 4, with 9 bases in between. Per the germline V gene, CDR1 is PRHDT and CDR2 is FYEKMQ (reference sequence). The CDR3 loop is CASSLGVRGYGYTF. CDR3 sequence (DNA): TGTGCCAGCAGCTTAGGAGTCCGGGGCTATGGCTACACCTTC.

The V call is TRBV14, the J call TRBJ2-5, with D tentatively TRBD2 (5 bases). The V gene lost 4 bases and the J gene lost 5 bases, with 14 bases spanning the gap. Germline CDR1 reads SGHDN; CDR2 reads FVKESK. This CDR3 comprises 14 residues. The CDR3 loop reads CASSRDSVGETQYF. As DNA, the CDR3 is TGTGCCAGCAGCCGAGATAGCGTGGGGGAGACCCAGTACTTC.

This rearrangement joins TRBV19 to TRBJ1-1; 9 bases fit TRBD1. Germline CDR1 reads LNHDA; CDR2 reads SQIVND (reference sequence). V shed 5 bases, J shed 4 bases, and the junction held 11 bases outside the gene matches. This CDR3 has 16 residues. CDR3 amino acids: CASSSPPGQGTTEAFF. In DNA form, the CDR3 reads TGTGCCAGTAGTTCCCCCCCGGGACAGGGAACCACTGAAGCTTTCTTT.

This chain's CDR3 is CASSQVIYNEQFF. The CDR3 nucleotides read TGCGCCAGCAGCCAAGTCATCTACAATGAGCAGTTCTTC. The rearrangement links TRBV4-1 to TRBJ2-1, with D unclear. Germline V gives CDR1 MGHRA, CDR2 YSYEKL. Trimming stripped 1 base from V and 3 bases from J, with 4 bases between. This CDR3 spans 13 amino acids.